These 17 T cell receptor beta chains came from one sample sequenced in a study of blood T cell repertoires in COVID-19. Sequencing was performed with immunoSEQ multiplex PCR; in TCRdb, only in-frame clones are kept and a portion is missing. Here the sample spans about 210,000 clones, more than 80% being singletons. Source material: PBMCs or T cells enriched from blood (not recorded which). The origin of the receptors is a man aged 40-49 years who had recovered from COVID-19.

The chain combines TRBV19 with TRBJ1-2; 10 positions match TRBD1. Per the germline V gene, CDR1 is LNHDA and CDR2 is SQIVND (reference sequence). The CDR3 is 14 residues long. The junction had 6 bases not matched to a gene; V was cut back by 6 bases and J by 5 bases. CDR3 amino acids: CASSDRGRPYGYTF. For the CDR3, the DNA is TGTGCCAGTAGCGACAGGGGGCGTCCTTATGGCTACACCTTC.

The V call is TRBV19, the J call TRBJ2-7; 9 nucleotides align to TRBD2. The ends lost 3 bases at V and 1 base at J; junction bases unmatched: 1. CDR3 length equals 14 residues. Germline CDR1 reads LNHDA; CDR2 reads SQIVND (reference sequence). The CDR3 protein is CASSIGLASYEQYF. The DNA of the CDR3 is TGTGCCAGTAGTATTGGACTAGCGTCCTACGAGCAGTACTTC.

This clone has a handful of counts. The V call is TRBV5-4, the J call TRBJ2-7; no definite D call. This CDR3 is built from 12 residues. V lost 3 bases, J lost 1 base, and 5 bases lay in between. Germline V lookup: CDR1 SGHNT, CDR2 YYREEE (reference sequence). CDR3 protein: CASSSNSYEQYF. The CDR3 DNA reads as TGTGCCAGCAGCTCTAATTCCTACGAGCAGTACTTC.

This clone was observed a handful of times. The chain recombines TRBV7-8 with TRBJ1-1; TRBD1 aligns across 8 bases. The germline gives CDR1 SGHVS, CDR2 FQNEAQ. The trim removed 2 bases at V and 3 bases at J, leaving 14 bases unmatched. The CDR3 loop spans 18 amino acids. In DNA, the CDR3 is TGTGCCAGCAGCTTAAGGTCGAAGGTCCAGGGGGCTGACACTGAAGCTTTCTTT. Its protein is CASSLRSKVQGADTEAFF.

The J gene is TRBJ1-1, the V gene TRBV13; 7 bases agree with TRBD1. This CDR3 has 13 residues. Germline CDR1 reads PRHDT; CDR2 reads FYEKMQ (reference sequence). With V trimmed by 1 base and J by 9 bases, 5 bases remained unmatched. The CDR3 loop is CASSLVQGLKAFF. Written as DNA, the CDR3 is TGTGCCAGCAGCTTAGTACAGGGGTTAAAAGCTTTCTTT.

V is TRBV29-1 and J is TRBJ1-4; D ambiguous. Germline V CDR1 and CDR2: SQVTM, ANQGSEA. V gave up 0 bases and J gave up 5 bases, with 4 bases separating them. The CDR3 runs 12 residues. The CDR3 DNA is TGCAGCGTTGAAGATAGAAATGAAAAACTGTTTTTT. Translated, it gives CSVEDRNEKLFF. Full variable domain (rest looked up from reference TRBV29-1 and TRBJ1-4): SAVISQKPSRDICQRGTSLTIQCQVDSQVTMMFWYRQQPGQSLTLIATANQGSEATYESGFVIDKFPISRPNLTFSTLTVSNMSPEDSSIYLCSVEDRNEKLFFGSGTQLSVL.

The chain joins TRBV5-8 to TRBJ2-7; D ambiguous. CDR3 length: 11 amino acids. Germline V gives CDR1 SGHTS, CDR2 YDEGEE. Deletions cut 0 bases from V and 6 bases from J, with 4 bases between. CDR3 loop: CASSLGPEQYF. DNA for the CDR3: TGTGCCAGCAGCTTGGGGCCCGAGCAGTACTTC. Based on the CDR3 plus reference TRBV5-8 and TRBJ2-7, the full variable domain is EAGVTQSPTHLIKTRGQQATLRCSPISGHTSVYWYQQALGLGLQFLLWYDEGEERNRGNFPPRFSGRQFPNYSSELNVNALELEDSALYLCASSLGPEQYFGPGTRLTVT.

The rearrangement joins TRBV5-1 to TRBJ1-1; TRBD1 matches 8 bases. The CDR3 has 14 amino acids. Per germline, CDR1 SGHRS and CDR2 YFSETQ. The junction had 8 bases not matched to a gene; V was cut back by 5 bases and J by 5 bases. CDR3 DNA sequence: TGCGCCAGCAGACAAACAGGGGGATCTACTGAAGCTTTCTTT. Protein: CASRQTGGSTEAFF.

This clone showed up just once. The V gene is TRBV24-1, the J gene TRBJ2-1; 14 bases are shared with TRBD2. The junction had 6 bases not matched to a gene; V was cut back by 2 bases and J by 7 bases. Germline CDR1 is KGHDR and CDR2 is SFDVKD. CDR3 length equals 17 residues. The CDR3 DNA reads TGTGCCACCAGTGATTCCCCGACTAGCGGGAGGGCTAATGAGCAGTTCTTC. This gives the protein CATSDSPTSGRANEQFF.

This CDR3 reads CASSEFAAGSSYEQYF. Here the CDR3 DNA reads TGTGCCAGCAGTGAATTTGCCGCAGGGTCTTCCTACGAGCAGTACTTC. The chain is built from TRBV25-1 and TRBJ2-7, with D tentatively TRBD1 (5 bases). The V end lost 1 base, the J end lost 1 base, and 14 bases lay between the germline ends. Germline V gives CDR1 MGHDK, CDR2 SYGVNS. CDR3 size: 16 residues.

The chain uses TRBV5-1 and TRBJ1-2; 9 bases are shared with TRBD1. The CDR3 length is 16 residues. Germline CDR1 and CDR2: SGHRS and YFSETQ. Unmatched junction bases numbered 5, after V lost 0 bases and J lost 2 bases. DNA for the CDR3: TGCGCCAGCAGCTTGGTAGGACAGGGGCGGAACTATGGCTACACCTTC. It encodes CASSLVGQGRNYGYTF.

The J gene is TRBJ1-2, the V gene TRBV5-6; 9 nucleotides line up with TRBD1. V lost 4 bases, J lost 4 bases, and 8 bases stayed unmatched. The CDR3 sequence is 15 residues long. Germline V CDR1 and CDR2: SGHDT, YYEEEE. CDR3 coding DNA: TGTGCCAGCAGCCGCCCCGGACAGGGGTCCTATGGCTACACCTTC. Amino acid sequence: CASSRPGQGSYGYTF.

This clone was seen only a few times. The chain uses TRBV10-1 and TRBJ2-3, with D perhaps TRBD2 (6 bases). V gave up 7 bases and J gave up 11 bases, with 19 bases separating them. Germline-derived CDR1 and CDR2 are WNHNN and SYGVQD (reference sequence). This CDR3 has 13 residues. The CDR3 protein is CASTAGSSLRQYF. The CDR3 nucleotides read TGCGCCAGCACCGCGGGGTCGAGCCTACGGCAGTATTTT.

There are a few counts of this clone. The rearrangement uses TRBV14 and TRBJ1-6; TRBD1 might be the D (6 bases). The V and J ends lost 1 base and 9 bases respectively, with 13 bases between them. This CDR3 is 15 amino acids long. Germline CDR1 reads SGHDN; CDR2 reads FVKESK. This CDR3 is CASSQVRGGGSPLHF. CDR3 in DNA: TGTGCCAGCAGCCAAGTAAGGGGGGGCGGTTCACCCCTCCACTTT.

Here the CDR3 reads CAWSHWTGQETQYF. The DNA of the CDR3 is TGTGCCTGGAGCCATTGGACAGGACAAGAGACCCAGTACTTC. The chain combines TRBV30 with TRBJ2-5; TRBD1 agrees at 7 bases. Germline CDR1 is GTSNPN and CDR2 is SVGIG (reference sequence). This CDR3 contains 14 residues. J was trimmed by 2 bases and V by 3 bases; bases with no gene match: 6. The full variable domain, with the rest looked up from reference TRBV30 and TRBJ2-5, is SQTIHQWPATLVQPVGSPLSLECTVEGTSNPNLYWYRQAAGRGLQLLFYSVGIGQISSEVPQNLSASRPQDRQFILSSKKLLLSDSGFYLCAWSHWTGQETQYFGPGTRLLVL.

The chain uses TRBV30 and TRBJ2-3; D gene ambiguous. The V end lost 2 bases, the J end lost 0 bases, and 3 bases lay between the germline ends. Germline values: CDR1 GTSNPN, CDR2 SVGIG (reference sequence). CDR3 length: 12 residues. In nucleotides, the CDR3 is TGTGCCTGGAGTTCAAGCACAGATACGCAGTATTTT. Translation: CAWSSSTDTQYF. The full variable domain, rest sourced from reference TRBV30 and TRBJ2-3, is SQTIHQWPATLVQPVGSPLSLECTVEGTSNPNLYWYRQAAGRGLQLLFYSVGIGQISSEVPQNLSASRPQDRQFILSSKKLLLSDSGFYLCAWSSSTDTQYFGPGTRLTVL.

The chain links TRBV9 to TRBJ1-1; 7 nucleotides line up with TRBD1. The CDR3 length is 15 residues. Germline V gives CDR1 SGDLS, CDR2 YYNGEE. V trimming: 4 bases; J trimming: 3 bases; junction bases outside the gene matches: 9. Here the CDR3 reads CASSSLGQGDTEAFF. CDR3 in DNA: TGTGCCAGCAGCTCCCTCGGGCAGGGGGACACTGAAGCTTTCTTT.